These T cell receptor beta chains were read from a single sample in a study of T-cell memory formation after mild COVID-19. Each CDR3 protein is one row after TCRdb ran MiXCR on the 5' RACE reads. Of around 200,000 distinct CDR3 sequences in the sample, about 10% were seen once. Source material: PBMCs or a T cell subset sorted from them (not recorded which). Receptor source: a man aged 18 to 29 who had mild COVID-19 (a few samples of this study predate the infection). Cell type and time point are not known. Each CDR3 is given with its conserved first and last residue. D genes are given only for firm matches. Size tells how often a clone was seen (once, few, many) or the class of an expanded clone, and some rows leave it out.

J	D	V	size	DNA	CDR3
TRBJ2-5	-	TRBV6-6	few	TGTGCCAGCAAGGGGGAGACCCAGTACTTC	CASKGETQYF
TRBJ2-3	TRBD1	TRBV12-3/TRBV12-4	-	TGTGCCAGCAGTTGGGACAGGGGAAGGGATACGCAGTATTTT	CASSWDRGRDTQYF
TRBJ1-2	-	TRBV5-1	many	TGCGCCAGCAGCTTGGTATCTAACTATGGCTACACCTTC	CASSLVSNYGYTF
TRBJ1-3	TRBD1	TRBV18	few	TGTGCCAGCTCACTGGGACAGTCGGGAGTTGGAAACACCATATATTTT	CASSLGQSGVGNTIYF
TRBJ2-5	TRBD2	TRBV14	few	TGTGCCAGCAGCCCCTGGACTAGCGGGGACTGGGAGGAGACCCAGTACTTC	CASSPWTSGDWEETQYF
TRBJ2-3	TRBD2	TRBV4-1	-	TGCGCCAGCAGCCAACTCAGCGGGGGGGCAAATACGCAGTATTTT	CASSQLSGGANTQYF
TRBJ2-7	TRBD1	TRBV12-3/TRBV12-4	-	TGTGCCAGCAGCCCTGAGGGGGCAGGGGCTTTCTACGAGCAGTACTTC	CASSPEGAGAFYEQYF
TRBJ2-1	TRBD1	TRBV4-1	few	TGCGCCAGCAGCGGGCACAGGGTTAGAGGGCCAGGGGGATACAATGAGCAGTTCTTC	CASSGHRVRGPGGYNEQFF
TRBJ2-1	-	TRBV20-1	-	TGCAGTGTCCCGAGCGTCTACAATGAGCAGTTCTTC	CSVPSVYNEQFF
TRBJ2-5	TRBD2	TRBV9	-	TGTGCCAGCAGCTTAGGGACTAGAAAGGCGGGGGAGACCCAGTACTTC	CASSLGTRKAGETQYF
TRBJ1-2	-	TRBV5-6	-	TGTGCCAGCAGCTCACAGGGATCCTATGGCTACACCTTC	CASSSQGSYGYTF
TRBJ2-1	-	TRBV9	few	TGTGCCAGCAGCCCGAGGGGCAGCCGCTCCTACAATGAGCAGTTCTTC	CASSPRGSRSYNEQFF
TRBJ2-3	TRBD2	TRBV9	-	TGTGCCAGCAGCGTTGCGGGGGGCACATCTAGCACAGATACGCAGTATTTT	CASSVAGGTSSTDTQYF
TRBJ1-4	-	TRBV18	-	TGTGCCAGCTCCACAACTAATGAAAAACTGTTTTTT	CASSTTNEKLFF
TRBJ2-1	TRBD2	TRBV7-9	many	TGTGCCAGCAGCCTTAACCCGGGACTAGCGGGGGGTTCTATCCATGAGCAGTTCTTC	CASSLNPGLAGGSIHEQFF
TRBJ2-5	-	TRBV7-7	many	TGTGCCAGCAGCTTAGGGGCTAGCAGCGAGACCCAGTACTTC	CASSLGASSETQYF
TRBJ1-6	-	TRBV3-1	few	TGTGCCAGCAGCCCCGGCAGGCCACCCCTCCACTTT	CASSPGRPPLHF
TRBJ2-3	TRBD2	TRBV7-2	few	TGTGCCAGCAGCGCCAGAGCGGGGGGTGGCACAGATACGCAGTATTTT	CASSARAGGGTDTQYF
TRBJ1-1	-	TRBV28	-	TGTGCCAGCACCCCAGTGGTCATGAACACTGAAGCTTTCTTT	CASTPVVMNTEAFF
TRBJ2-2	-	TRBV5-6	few	TGTGCCAGCAGCTCCCCCCCGCGATTCGCGAACACCGGGGAGCTGTTTTTT	CASSSPPRFANTGELFF
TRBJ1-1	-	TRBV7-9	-	TGTGCCAGCATCATGATTACGGGGACTGAAGCTTTCTTT	CASIMITGTEAFF
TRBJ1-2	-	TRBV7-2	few	TGTGCCAGCAGCTTGGACACCTATGGCTACACCTTC	CASSLDTYGYTF
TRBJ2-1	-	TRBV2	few	TGTGCCAGCAGTGCGGGTGAATACAATGAGCAGTTCTTC	CASSAGEYNEQFF
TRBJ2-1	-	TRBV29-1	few	TGCAGCGTTGAGGGCCAGCCTGGAGTTAATGAGCAGTTCTTC	CSVEGQPGVNEQFF
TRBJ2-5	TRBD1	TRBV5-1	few	TGCGCCAGCAGCTGGGGACAGGGAGTAGAGACCCAGTACTTC	CASSWGQGVETQYF
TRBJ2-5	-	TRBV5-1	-	TGCGCCAGCAGCTTGGATGACGGCCAAGAGACCCAGTACTTC	CASSLDDGQETQYF
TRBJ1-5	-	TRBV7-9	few	TGTGCCAGCAGCCCCGAGGGAGGGGATCAGCCCCAGCATTTT	CASSPEGGDQPQHF
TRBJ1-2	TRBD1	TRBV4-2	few	TGTGCCAGCAGCCAAGGACAGGGAGTTGGCGGCTACACCTTC	CASSQGQGVGGYTF
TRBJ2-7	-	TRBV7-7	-	TGTGCCAGCAGCCAGGGTCCAGGGTCCTACGAGCAGTACTTC	CASSQGPGSYEQYF
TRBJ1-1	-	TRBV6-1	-	TGTGCCAACCCCACGTTCTACGGGGGTACTGAAGCTTTCTTT	CANPTFYGGTEAFF
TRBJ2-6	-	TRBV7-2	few	TGTGCCAGCAGCTTAGAAGGACAGAGCCTCTCTGGGGCCAACGTCCTGACTTTC	CASSLEGQSLSGANVLTF
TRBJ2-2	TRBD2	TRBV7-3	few	TGTGCCAGCAGCTTACCGACTAGCGGGGGGGCGAACACCGGGGAGCTGTTTTTT	CASSLPTSGGANTGELFF
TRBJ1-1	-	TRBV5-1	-	TGCGCCAGCAGCTTGGATGCAGATATAAGGAACACTGAAGCTTTCTTT	CASSLDADIRNTEAFF
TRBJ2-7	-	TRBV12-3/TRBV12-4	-	TGTGCCAGCAGCCCGAGGGGGGACGGGGAGCAGTACTTC	CASSPRGDGEQYF
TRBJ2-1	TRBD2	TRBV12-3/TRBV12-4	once	TGTGCCAGCACGGTAGCGGGGAACTACAATGAGCAGTTCTTC	CASTVAGNYNEQFF
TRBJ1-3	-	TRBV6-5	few	TGTGCCAGCAGTCCCACAGGCCTCTCTGGAAACACCATATATTTT	CASSPTGLSGNTIYF
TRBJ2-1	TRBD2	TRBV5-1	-	TGCGCCAGCAGCGGCGGCAGCGGGGGGGCTAATAATGAGCAGTTCTTC	CASSGGSGGANNEQFF